This is a list of T cell receptor beta chains from one sample in a study of blood T cell repertoires in COVID-19. The method was immunoSEQ multiplex PCR; TCRdb's version includes in-frame clones alone and lacks a portion of them. The data show 250,000 to 300,000 clones, under 90% seen once. Sequencing was performed on peripheral blood. The origin of the receptors is a woman aged 60 to 75 with active or convalescent COVID-19. Both conserved end residues are part of each CDR3.

j_call v_call cdr3_aa
TRBJ1-1 TRBV11-2 CASSQASGGGNTEAFF
TRBJ1-4 TRBV27 CASSPSPGKGEKLFF
TRBJ2-7 TRBV6-6 CASTPRLAGDYEQYF
TRBJ1-4 TRBV4-3 CASSQDWRDLSEKLFF
TRBJ1-3 TRBV5-5 CASSVYSGNTIYF
TRBJ1-3 TRBV4-2 CASSQDGVWGAGNTIYF
TRBJ2-1 TRBV11-3 CASSLGQGRNNEQFF
TRBJ2-2 TRBV11-3 CASSGWTGVTGELFF
TRBJ2-3 TRBV5-6 CASSLPNRVGSTDTQYF
TRBJ2-1 TRBV2 CASREAQGEKQFF
TRBJ1-5 TRBV2 CASSPGTGRPQPQHF
TRBJ2-2 TRBV9 CASSGRLAGGPAGELFF
TRBJ1-5 TRBV4-3 CASSQERWESGNQPQHF
TRBJ1-2 TRBV7-9 CASSLPRGSPNYGYTF
TRBJ2-3 TRBV9 CASSAGQGPDTQYF
TRBJ2-2 TRBV9 CASSVAGAGAGELFF
TRBJ2-7 TRBV7-2 CASSLNYPYEQYF
TRBJ1-5 TRBV28 CASSSLGRNQPQHF
TRBJ2-2 TRBV4-1 CASSQDSSGGRELFF
TRBJ2-3 TRBV19 CASSGPQGGTDTQYF
TRBJ1-1 TRBV7-9 CASSTTGIEAFF
TRBJ1-1 TRBV25-1 CASSDTGVGTEAFF
TRBJ1-5 TRBV6-7 CASSYGTGSNQPQHF
TRBJ2-2 TRBV7-9 CASSSASGHTGELFF
TRBJ1-1 TRBV11-3 CASSRRDNGEAFF
TRBJ1-1 TRBV6-5 CASQVSYYTEAFF
TRBJ1-2 TRBV13 CASSSSQLQGSGYTF
TRBJ2-7 TRBV9 CASSVSLASNEQYF
TRBJ1-1 TRBV6-6 CASSPKSVGGALAFF
TRBJ1-1 TRBV28 CASSFTPGGAFF
TRBJ2-1 TRBV29-1 CSVGTGGARNEQFF
TRBJ1-6 TRBV6-1 CASTQGSYNSPLHF
TRBJ1-2 TRBV2 CASSESQYGYTF
TRBJ1-2 TRBV11-2 CASSLDRGGNYGYTF
TRBJ2-3 TRBV4-3 CASSQIGTSNTQYF
TRBJ2-1 TRBV6-5 CASSRGVDNEQFF
TRBJ2-7 TRBV11-2 CASSTRETAGQYF
TRBJ2-2 TRBV27 CATRPGTGNTGELFF
TRBJ2-7 TRBV9 CATGKSHYPILKEQYF
TRBJ1-2 TRBV10-3 CAISESRFNYGYTF
TRBJ1-5 TRBV6-6 CASSPTGGQPQHF